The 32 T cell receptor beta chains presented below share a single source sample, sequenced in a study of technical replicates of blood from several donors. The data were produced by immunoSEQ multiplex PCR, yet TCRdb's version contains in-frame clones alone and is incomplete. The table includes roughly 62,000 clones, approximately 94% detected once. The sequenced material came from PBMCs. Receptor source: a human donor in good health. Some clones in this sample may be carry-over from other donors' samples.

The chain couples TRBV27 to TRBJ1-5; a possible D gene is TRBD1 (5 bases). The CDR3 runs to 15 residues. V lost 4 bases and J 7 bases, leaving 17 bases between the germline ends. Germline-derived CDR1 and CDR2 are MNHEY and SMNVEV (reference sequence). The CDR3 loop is CASSSRGGNRQPQHF. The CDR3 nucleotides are TGTGCCAGCAGTTCCCGGGGGGGGAACAGACAGCCCCAGCATTTT.

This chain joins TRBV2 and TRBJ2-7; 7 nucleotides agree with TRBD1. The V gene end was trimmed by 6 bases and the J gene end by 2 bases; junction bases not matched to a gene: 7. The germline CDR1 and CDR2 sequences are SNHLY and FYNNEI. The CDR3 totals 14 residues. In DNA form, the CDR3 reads TGTGCCAGCAGGTCCCTGACAGGGCCCTACGAGCAGTACTTC. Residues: CASRSLTGPYEQYF.

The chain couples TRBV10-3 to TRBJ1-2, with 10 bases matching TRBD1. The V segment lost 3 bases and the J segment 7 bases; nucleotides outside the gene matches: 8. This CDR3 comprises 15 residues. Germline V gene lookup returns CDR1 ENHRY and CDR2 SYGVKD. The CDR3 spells CAISDGTGAPPGYTF. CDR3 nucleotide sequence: TGTGCCATCAGTGACGGGACAGGGGCCCCCCCTGGCTACACCTTC.

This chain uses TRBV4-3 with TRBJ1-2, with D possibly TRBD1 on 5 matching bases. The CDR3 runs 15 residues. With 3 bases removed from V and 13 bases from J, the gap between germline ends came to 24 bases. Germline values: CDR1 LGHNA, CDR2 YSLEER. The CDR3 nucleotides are TGCGCCAGCAGCCAGCAGGGTCCCTTACGACCTACTTTCACCTTC. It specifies CASSQQGPLRPTFTF.

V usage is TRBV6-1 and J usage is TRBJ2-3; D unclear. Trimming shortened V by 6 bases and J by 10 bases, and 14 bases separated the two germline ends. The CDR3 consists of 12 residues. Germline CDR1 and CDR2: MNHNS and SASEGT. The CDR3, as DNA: TGTGCCAGCAGCGCCACTTCAGGCTCGCAGTATTTT. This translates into CASSATSGSQYF.

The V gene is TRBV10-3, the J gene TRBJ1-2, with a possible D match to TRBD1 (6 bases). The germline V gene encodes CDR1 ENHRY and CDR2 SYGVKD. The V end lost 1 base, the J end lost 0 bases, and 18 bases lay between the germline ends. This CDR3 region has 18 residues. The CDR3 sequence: CAISEWGLGDNPNYGYTF. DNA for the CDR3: TGTGCCATCAGTGAGTGGGGTTTAGGGGACAACCCTAACTATGGCTACACCTTC.

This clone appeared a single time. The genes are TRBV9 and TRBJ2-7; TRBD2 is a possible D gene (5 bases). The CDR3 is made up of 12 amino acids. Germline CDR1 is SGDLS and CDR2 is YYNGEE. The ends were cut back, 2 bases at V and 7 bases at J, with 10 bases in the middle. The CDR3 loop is CASSVGRGEQYF. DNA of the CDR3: TGTGCCAGCAGCGTGGGCCGAGGGGAGCAGTACTTC. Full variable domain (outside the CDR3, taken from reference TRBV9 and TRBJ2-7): DSGVTQTPKHLITATGQRVTLRCSPRSGDLSVYWYQQSLDQGLQFLIQYYNGEERAKGNILERFSAQQFPDLHSELNLSSLELGDSALYFCASSVGRGEQYFGPGTRLTVT.

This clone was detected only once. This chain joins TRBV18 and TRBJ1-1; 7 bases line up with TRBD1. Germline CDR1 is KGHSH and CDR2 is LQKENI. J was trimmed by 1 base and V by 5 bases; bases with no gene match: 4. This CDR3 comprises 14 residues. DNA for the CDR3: TGTGCCAGCTCAGGGACAGAAGCGAACACTGAAGCTTTCTTT. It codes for CASSGTEANTEAFF.

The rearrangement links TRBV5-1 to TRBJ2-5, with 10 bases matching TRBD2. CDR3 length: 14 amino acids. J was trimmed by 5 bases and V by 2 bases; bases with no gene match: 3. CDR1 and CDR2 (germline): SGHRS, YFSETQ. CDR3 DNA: TGCGCCAGCAGCTTAACAGCGGGAGGGGAGACCCAGTACTTC. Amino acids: CASSLTAGGETQYF.

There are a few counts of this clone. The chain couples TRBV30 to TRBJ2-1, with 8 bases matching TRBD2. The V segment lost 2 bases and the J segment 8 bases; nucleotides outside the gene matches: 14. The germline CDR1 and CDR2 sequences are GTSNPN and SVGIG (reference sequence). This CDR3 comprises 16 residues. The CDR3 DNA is TGTGCCTGGAGTCCCTTCGGGACTAGTTGGGGCGATGAGCAGTTCTTC. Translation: CAWSPFGTSWGDEQFF. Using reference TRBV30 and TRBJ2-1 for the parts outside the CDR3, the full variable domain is SQTIHQWPATLVQPVGSPLSLECTVEGTSNPNLYWYRQAAGRGLQLLFYSVGIGQISSEVPQNLSASRPQDRQFILSSKKLLLSDSGFYLCAWSPFGTSWGDEQFFGPGTRLTVL.

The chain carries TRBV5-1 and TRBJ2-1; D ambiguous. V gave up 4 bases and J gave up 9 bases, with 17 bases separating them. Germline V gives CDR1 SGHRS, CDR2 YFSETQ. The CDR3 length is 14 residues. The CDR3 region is CASSLRTFGGEQFF. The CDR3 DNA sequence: TGCGCCAGCAGCCTTCGAACGTTCGGCGGTGAGCAGTTCTTC.

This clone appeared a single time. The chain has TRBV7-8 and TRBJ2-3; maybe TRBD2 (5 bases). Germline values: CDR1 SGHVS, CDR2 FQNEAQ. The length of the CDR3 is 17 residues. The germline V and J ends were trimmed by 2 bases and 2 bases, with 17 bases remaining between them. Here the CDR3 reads CASSLWVRASITDTQYF. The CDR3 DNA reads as TGTGCCAGCAGCTTATGGGTCCGGGCTAGCATCACAGATACGCAGTATTTT.

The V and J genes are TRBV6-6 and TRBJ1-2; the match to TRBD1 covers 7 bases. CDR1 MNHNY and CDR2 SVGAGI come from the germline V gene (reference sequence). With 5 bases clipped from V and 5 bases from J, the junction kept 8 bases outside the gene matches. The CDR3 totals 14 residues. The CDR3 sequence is CASSDAGTAYGYTF. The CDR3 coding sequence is TGTGCCAGCAGTGATGCCGGGACAGCGTATGGCTACACCTTC.

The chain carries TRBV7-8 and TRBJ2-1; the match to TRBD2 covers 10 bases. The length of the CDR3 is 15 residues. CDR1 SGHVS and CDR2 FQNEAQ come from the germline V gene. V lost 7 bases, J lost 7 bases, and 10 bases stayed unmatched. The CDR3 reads CASTRQRGGTNEQFF. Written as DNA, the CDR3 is TGTGCCAGCACCCGGCAGCGGGGGGGCACGAATGAGCAGTTCTTC.

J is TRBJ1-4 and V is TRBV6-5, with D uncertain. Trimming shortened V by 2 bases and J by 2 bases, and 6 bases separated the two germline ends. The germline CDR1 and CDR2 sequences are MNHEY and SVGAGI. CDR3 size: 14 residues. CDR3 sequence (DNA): TGTGCCAGCAGTTACGTACGGACTAATGAAAAACTGTTTTTT. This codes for CASSYVRTNEKLFF.

This chain's CDR3 is CASSFGSVVAEQYF. The DNA of the CDR3 is TGTGCCAGCAGCTTCGGGTCCGTGGTGGCCGAGCAGTACTTC. V gene TRBV11-2 combines with J gene TRBJ2-7, with D uncertain. The V end lost 3 bases, the J end lost 6 bases, and 15 bases lay between the germline ends. Germline V gene lookup returns CDR1 SGHAT and CDR2 FQNNGV. The CDR3 is made up of 14 amino acids.

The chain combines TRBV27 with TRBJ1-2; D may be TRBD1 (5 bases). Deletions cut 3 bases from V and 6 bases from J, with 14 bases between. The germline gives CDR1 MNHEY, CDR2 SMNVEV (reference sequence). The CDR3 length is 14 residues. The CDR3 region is CASSFSGALDGYTF. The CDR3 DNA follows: TGTGCCAGCAGTTTTAGCGGGGCACTGGATGGCTACACCTTC.

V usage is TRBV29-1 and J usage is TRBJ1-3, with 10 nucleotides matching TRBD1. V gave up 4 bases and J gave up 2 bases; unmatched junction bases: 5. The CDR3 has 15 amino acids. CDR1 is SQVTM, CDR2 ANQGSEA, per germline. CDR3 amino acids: CSVADRGSTGNTIYF. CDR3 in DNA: TGCAGCGTTGCGGACAGGGGGTCGACTGGAAACACCATATATTTT.

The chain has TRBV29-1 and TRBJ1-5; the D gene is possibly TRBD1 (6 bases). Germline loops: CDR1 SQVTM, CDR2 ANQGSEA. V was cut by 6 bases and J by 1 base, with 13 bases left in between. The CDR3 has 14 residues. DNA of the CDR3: TGCAGCGTAGGGGGGGGATCCAGCAATCAGCCCCAGCATTTT. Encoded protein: CSVGGGSSNQPQHF.

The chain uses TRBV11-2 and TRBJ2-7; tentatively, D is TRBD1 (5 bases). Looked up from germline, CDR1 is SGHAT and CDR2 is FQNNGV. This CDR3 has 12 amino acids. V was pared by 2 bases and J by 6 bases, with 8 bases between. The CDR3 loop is CASSLIGAEQYF. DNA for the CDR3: TGTGCCAGCAGCTTAATAGGGGCCGAGCAGTACTTC. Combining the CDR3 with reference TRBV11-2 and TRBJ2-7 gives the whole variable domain EAGVAQSPRYKIIEKRQSVAFWCNPISGHATLYWYQQILGQGPKLLIQFQNNGVVDDSQLPKDRFSAERLKGVDSTLKIQPAKLEDSAVYLCASSLIGAEQYFGPGTRLTVT.

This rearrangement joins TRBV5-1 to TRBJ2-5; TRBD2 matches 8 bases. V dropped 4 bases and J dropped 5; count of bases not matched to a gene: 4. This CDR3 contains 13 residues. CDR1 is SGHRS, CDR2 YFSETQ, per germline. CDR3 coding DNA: TGCGCCAGCAGCCGGGAGGGGTTGGAGACCCAGTACTTC. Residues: CASSREGLETQYF.

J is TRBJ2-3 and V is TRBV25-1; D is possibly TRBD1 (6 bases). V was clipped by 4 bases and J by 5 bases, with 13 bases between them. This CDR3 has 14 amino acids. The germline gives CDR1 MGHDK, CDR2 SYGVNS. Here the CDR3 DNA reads TGTGCCAGCAGTGGACCTACAGGGCGAGATACGCAGTATTTT. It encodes CASSGPTGRDTQYF.

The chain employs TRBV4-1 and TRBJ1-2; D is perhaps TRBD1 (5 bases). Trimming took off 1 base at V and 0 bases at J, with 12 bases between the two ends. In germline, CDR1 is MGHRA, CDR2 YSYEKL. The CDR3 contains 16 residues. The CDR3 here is CASSQVAPGTNYGYTF. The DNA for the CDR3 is TGCGCCAGCAGCCAAGTGGCCCCAGGGACTAACTATGGCTACACCTTC.

CDR3 nucleotide sequence: TGTGCCAGCAGCCAAGATTCGGCTAGCGGCTACGAGCAGTACTTC. Translation gives CASSQDSASGYEQYF. V and J are TRBV4-2 and TRBJ2-7; 7 bases fit TRBD2. V lost 0 bases and J lost 3; bases outside the gene matches: 5. This CDR3 contains 15 residues. Germline lookup yields CDR1 LGHNA and CDR2 YNFKEQ.

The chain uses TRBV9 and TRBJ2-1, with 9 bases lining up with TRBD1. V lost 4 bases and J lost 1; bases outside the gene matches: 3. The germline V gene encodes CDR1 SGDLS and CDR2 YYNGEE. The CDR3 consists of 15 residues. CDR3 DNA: TGTGCCAGCAGCTCGGACAGGGGTTCCTACAATGAGCAGTTCTTC. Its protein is CASSSDRGSYNEQFF.

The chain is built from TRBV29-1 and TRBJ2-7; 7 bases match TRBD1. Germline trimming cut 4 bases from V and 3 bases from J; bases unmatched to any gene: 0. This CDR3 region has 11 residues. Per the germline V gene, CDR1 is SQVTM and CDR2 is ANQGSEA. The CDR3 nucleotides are TGCAGCGTTGGGACAGGCTACGAGCAGTACTTC. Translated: CSVGTGYEQYF.

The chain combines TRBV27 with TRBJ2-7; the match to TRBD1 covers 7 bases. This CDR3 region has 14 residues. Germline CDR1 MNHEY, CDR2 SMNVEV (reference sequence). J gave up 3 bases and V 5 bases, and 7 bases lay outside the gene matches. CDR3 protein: CASSALGQNYEQYF. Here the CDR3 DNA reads TGTGCCAGCAGTGCCTTGGGACAGAACTACGAGCAGTACTTC.

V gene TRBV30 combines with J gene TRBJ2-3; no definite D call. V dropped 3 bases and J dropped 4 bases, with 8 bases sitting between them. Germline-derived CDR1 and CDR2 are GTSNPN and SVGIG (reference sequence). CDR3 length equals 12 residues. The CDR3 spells CAWRAGSDTQYF. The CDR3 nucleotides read TGTGCCTGGAGGGCAGGCTCAGATACGCAGTATTTT.

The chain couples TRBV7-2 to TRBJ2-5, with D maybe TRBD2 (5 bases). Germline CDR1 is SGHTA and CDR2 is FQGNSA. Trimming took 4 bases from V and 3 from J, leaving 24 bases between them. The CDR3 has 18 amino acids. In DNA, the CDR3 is TGTGCCAGCAGCTCCCCGGTGGTGGGAGCCATTTTAGAAGAGACCCAGTACTTC. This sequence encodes CASSSPVVGAILEETQYF.

In DNA, the CDR3 is TGTGCCAGCAGCCCCCGGGTGGTCTACAATGAGCAGTTCTTC. Translating gives CASSPRVVYNEQFF. The gene calls are TRBV7-2 and TRBJ2-1; D gene ambiguous. V was cut by 5 bases and J by 3 bases, with 11 bases left in between. This CDR3 spans 14 amino acids. Germline CDR1 is SGHTA and CDR2 is FQGNSA.

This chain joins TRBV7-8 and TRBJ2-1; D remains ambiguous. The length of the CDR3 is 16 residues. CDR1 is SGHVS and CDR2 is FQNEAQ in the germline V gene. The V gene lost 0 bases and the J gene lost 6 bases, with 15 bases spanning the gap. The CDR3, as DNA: TGTGCCAGCAGCTTAGCCCGAGGTAATTATGGCAATGAGCAGTTCTTC. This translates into CASSLARGNYGNEQFF.

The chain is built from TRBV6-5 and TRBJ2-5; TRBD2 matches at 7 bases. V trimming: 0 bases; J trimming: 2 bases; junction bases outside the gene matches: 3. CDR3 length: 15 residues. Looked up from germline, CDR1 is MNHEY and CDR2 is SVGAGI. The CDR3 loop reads CASSYSGRVQETQYF. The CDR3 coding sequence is TGTGCCAGCAGTTACTCGGGGAGGGTTCAAGAGACCCAGTACTTC.